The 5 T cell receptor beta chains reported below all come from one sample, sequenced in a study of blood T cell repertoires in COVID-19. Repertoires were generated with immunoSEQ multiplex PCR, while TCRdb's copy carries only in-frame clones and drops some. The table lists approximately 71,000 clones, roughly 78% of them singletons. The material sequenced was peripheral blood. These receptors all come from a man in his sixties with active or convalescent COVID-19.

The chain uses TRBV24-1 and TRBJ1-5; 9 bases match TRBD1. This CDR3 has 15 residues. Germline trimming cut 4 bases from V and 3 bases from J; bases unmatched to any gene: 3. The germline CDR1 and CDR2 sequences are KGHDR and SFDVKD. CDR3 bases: TGTGCCACCAGTGAGGGACAGGGTATCAATCAGCCCCAGCATTTT. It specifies CATSEGQGINQPQHF.

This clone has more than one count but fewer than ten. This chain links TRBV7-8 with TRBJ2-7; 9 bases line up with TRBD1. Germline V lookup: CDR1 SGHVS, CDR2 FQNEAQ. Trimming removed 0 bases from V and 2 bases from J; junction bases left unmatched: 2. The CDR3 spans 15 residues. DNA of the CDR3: TGTGCCAGCAGCTTAGCCAGGGACAGGGCCTACGAGCAGTACTTC. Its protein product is CASSLARDRAYEQYF.

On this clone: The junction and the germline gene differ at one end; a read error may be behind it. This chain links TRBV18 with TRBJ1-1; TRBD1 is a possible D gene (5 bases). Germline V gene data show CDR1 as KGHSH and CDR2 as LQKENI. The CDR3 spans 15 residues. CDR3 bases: TGTGCCAGCTCAGAGGCGTCGGGCAGGGCCCCTGAGGCTTTCTTT. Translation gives CASSEASGRAPEAFF. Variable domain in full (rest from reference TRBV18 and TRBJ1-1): NAGVMQNPRHLVRRRGQEARLRCSPMKGHSHVYWYRQLPEEGLKFMVYLQKENIIDESGMPKERFSAEFPKEGPSILRIQQVVRGDSAAYFCASSEASGRAPEAFFGQGTRLTVV.

CDR3 region: CASSFMGQGYNEQFF. The CDR3 coding sequence is TGTGCCAGCAGTTTTATGGGACAGGGATACAATGAGCAGTTCTTC. This chain connects TRBV27 to TRBJ2-1; 9 nucleotides line up with TRBD1. The CDR3 loop spans 15 amino acids. Germline lookup yields CDR1 MNHEY and CDR2 SMNVEV (reference sequence). The V gene end was trimmed by 3 bases and the J gene end by 4 bases; junction bases not matched to a gene: 4.

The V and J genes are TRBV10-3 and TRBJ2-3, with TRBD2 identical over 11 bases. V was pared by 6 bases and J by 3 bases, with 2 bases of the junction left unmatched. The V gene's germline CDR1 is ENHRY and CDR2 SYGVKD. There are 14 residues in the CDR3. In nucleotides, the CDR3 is TGTGCCATCAGATCTAGCGGGGGGACAGATACGCAGTATTTT. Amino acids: CAIRSSGGTDTQYF.